One sample yielded the 11 T cell receptor beta chains listed below, sequenced in a study of spatial heterogeneity in lung cancer. TCRdb independently ran MiXCR on the 5' RACE reads; one entry per CDR3 protein. The sample carries 8,500 to 14,000 distinct CDR3 sequences, less than 5% recorded once. Time point in this sample: sample taken at primary tumor resection. TCRs were sequenced from unsorted whole RNA of tumor, nontumor lung or PBMC. The sequencing here drew on normal lung tissue next to the tumor, taken at surgery. The receptors shown here come from a male donor with early-stage non-small cell lung cancer.

This clonotype was detected ten times or more. This chain uses TRBV7-2 with TRBJ2-3; the D gene is possibly TRBD2 (6 bases). The CDR3 is 17 amino acids. Looked up from germline, CDR1 is SGHTA and CDR2 is FQGNSA. With 1 base removed from V and 4 bases from J, the gap between germline ends came to 18 bases. In DNA, the CDR3 is TGTGCCAGCAGCTTAGAGGAGGATAGCGGCCTTGCAGATACGCAGTATTTT. Translation gives CASSLEEDSGLADTQYF.

This clonotype was seen ten or more times. The rearrangement uses TRBV29-1 and TRBJ1-5, with D uncertain. CDR3 size: 14 residues. Germline assignment: CDR1 SQVTM and CDR2 ANQGSEA. V was clipped by 4 bases and J by 0 bases, with 10 bases between them. This CDR3 reads CSVGGINSNQPQHF. In DNA, the CDR3 is TGCAGCGTTGGCGGCATTAATAGCAATCAGCCCCAGCATTTT. The whole variable domain, remainder taken from reference TRBV29-1 and TRBJ1-5, is SAVISQKPSRDICQRGTSLTIQCQVDSQVTMMFWYRQQPGQSLTLIATANQGSEATYESGFVIDKFPISRPNLTFSTLTVSNMSPEDSSIYLCSVGGINSNQPQHFGDGTRLSIL.

This clonotype was found a few times. The chain employs TRBV5-6 and TRBJ2-1; 12 bases map to TRBD2. J gave up 6 bases and V 0 bases, and 4 bases lay outside the gene matches. The CDR3 is 16 amino acids. Germline-derived CDR1 and CDR2 are SGHDT and YYEEEE. CDR3 in DNA: TGTGCCAGCAGCTTGGGACTAGCGGGAGTAAGCAATGAGCAGTTCTTC. It encodes CASSLGLAGVSNEQFF.

This clonotype was found many times. The chain links TRBV7-3 to TRBJ2-3; 9 bases line up with TRBD2. After removal of 5 bases from V and 4 bases from J, the junction contained 4 bases not matched to a gene. Germline loops: CDR1 SGHTA, CDR2 FQGTGA. CDR3 length: 14 amino acids. The CDR3 reads CASSPGTSSDTQYF. In nucleotides, the CDR3 is TGTGCCAGCAGCCCCGGGACTAGCTCAGATACGCAGTATTTT. Combining the CDR3 with reference TRBV7-3 and TRBJ2-3 gives the whole variable domain GAGVSQTPSNKVTEKGKYVELRCDPISGHTALYWYRQSLGQGPEFLIYFQGTGAADDSGLPNDRFFAVRPEGSVSTLKIQRTERGDSAVYLCASSPGTSSDTQYFGPGTRLTVL.

In this sample, this clonotype turned up many times. V is TRBV7-9 and J is TRBJ2-3; 7 nucleotides agree with TRBD1. V lost 4 bases to trimming and J lost 0 bases; unmatched junction nucleotides: 7. This CDR3 region has 16 residues. Germline V CDR1 and CDR2: SEHNR, FQNEAQ (reference sequence). The CDR3 region has the DNA TGTGCCAGCAGCTATGGACAGGCTGGGAGCACAGATACGCAGTATTTT. It yields the protein CASSYGQAGSTDTQYF. Full variable domain (outside the CDR3, taken from reference TRBV7-9 and TRBJ2-3): DTGVSQNPRHKITKRGQNVTFRCDPISEHNRLYWYRQTLGQGPEFLTYFQNEAQLEKSRLLSDRFSAERPKGSFSTLEIQRTEQGDSAMYLCASSYGQAGSTDTQYFGPGTRLTVL.

This clonotype rates as medium-sized. This sequence joins TRBV11-2 and TRBJ1-6, with D perhaps TRBD1 (6 bases). Germline V gene sequence: CDR1 SGHAT, CDR2 FQNNGV. Trimming left V 1 base short and J 5 bases short, with 12 bases between. There are 16 residues in the CDR3. CDR3 nucleotides: TGTGCCAGCAGCTTAGTGGTCAGGGGTGATAATTCACCCCTCCACTTT. Translating gives CASSLVVRGDNSPLHF. Using reference TRBV11-2 and TRBJ1-6 for the parts outside the CDR3, the full variable domain is EAGVAQSPRYKIIEKRQSVAFWCNPISGHATLYWYQQILGQGPKLLIQFQNNGVVDDSQLPKDRFSAERLKGVDSTLKIQPAKLEDSAVYLCASSLVVRGDNSPLHFGNGTRLTVT.

The table lists this clonotype with a few counts. The chain employs TRBV18 and TRBJ1-6; TRBD1 agrees at 7 bases. This CDR3 region has 14 residues. The trim removed 6 bases at V and 5 bases at J, leaving 4 bases unmatched. Per germline, CDR1 KGHSH and CDR2 LQKENI. The CDR3 region is CASSPGTDNSPLHF. The CDR3 DNA follows: TGTGCCAGCTCCCCCGGGACAGATAATTCACCCCTCCACTTT.

This clonotype was seen a handful of times. DNA for the CDR3: TGTGCCAGCAGTTTTCCCAGGGGGCTTTTGACCGATACGCAGTATTTT. This translates into CASSFPRGLLTDTQYF. The genes are TRBV28 and TRBJ2-3, with 8 nucleotides matching TRBD1. V shed 3 bases and J 6 bases; nucleotides not matched to a gene: 11. The germline gives CDR1 MDHEN, CDR2 SYDVKM. The CDR3 has 16 residues.

This clonotype was observed at least ten times. This chain uses TRBV29-1 with TRBJ2-2, with D maybe TRBD2 (5 bases). Trimming left V 6 bases short and J 1 base short, with 9 bases between. CDR1 is SQVTM and CDR2 is ANQGSEA in the germline V gene. CDR3 length: 13 residues. The CDR3: CSVRAGNTGELFF. The CDR3 coding sequence is TGCAGCGTGAGGGCAGGGAACACCGGGGAGCTGTTTTTT.

This clonotype was picked up many times. The rearrangement uses TRBV5-1 and TRBJ1-2; D remains ambiguous. Germline values: CDR1 SGHRS, CDR2 YFSETQ. V was pared by 0 bases and J by 1 base, with 10 bases between. The CDR3 length is 15 residues. CDR3 sequence: CASSLDSFINYGYTF. The CDR3 nucleotides are TGCGCCAGCAGCTTGGACAGCTTCATTAACTATGGCTACACCTTC.

By share of the sample, this clonotype is medium-sized. V gene TRBV29-1 combines with J gene TRBJ2-5; D assignment may be TRBD1 or TRBD2 (5 bases each). This CDR3 has 14 residues. From germline, CDR1 is SQVTM and CDR2 ANQGSEA. Trimming shortened V by 7 bases and J by 4 bases, and 19 bases separated the two germline ends. This chain's CDR3 is CSAIRDLRTETQYF. The CDR3 bases are TGCAGCGCAATCCGGGACCTAAGGACAGAGACCCAGTACTTC. The complete variable domain, with remaining parts taken from reference TRBV29-1 and TRBJ2-5, reads SAVISQKPSRDICQRGTSLTIQCQVDSQVTMMFWYRQQPGQSLTLIATANQGSEATYESGFVIDKFPISRPNLTFSTLTVSNMSPEDSSIYLCSAIRDLRTETQYFGPGTRLLVL.